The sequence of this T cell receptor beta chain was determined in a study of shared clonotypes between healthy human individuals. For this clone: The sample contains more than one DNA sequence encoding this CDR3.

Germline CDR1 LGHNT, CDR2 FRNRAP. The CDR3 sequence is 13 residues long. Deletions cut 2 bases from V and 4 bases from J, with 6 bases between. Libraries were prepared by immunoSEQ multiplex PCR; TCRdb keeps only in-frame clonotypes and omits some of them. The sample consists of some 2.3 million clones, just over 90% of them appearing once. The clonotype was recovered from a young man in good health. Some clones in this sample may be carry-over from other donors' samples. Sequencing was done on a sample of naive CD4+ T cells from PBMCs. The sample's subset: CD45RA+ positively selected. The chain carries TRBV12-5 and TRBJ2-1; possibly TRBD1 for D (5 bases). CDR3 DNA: TGTGCTAGTGGTTTGCCAGGGTACAATGAGCAGTTCTTC. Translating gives CASGLPGYNEQFF.